This TCR beta chain was sequenced during a study of OX40 agonist ivuxolimab in advanced cancers. As for the study in general: Prior anti-PD-1, anti-PD-L1 or anti-CTLA-4 therapy did not bar entry, and roughly 40% had some. One hepatocellular carcinoma and two cutaneous melanoma patients partially responded.

To note about this clone: Its target is unknown.

Study-level points and caveats: At doses 0.1 to 3.0 mg/kg, CD4+ and CD8+ clones expanded. Expanded peripheral T-cell antigen specificity went undetermined.

This CDR3 has 16 residues. CDR1 is SGHDT, CDR2 YYEEEE, per germline. The V end was cut by 0 bases, the J end by 0 bases, with 10 bases between. Profiled with immunoSEQ multiplex PCR; TCRdb holds only in-frame clones, not every one. The table includes about 25,000 clones, about 86% detected once. Sequenced material: CD4+ or CD8+ T cells sorted from blood, taken in a trial of the OX40 agonist ivuxolimab. The TCR originated in an adult with an advanced solid tumor such as melanoma, head and neck, liver or kidney cancer. The V gene is TRBV5-6, the J gene TRBJ1-5; D is ambiguous. CDR3 amino acids: CASSLGASYSNQPQHF. The CDR3, as DNA: TGTGCCAGCAGCTTGGGGGCCAGCTATAGCAATCAGCCCCAGCATTTT.